This passage covers 32 T cell receptor beta chains from one sample sequenced in a study of graft-versus-host responses after intestinal transplantation. For these TCRs, the target antigens are not known. Clones were read by immunoSEQ multiplex PCR, and TCRdb kept only the in-frame ones, dropping some. The sample has fewer than 95,000 clones, 93% seen once. Sequenced here: unstimulated CD8+ T cells sorted from spleen or lymph node cells, sampled before intestinal transplant. These TCRs come from a human donor who received an intestinal transplant.

V usage is TRBV29-1 and J usage is TRBJ2-7; tentative D call: TRBD1 (6 bases). Germline V gene sequence: CDR1 SQVTM, CDR2 ANQGSEA. Trimming removed 6 bases at V and 5 bases at J, with 14 bases between. The length of the CDR3 is 12 residues. CDR3: CSVWDIRNEQYF. The CDR3 DNA is TGCAGCGTATGGGACATTCGAAACGAGCAGTACTTC.

The chain recombines TRBV5-8 with TRBJ2-1; 7 bases match TRBD1. With V trimmed by 0 bases and J by 4 bases, 1 base remained unmatched. The germline gives CDR1 SGHTS, CDR2 YDEGEE. CDR3 length: 14 residues. The CDR3 region has the DNA TGTGCCAGCAGCTTGGGGGACAGTTACAATGAGCAGTTCTTC. This codes for CASSLGDSYNEQFF.

The chain joins TRBV11-3 to TRBJ2-2; TRBD1 aligns across 10 bases. This CDR3 is 15 amino acids long. Trimming took 4 bases from V and 6 from J; bases not matched to a gene: 5. CDR1 and CDR2 from the germline V gene are SGHNT and YENEEA. The CDR3 DNA follows: TGTGCCAGCAGCTGGGACAGGGGTGGGCCCGGGGAGCTGTTTTTT. Translated, it gives CASSWDRGGPGELFF.

The J gene is TRBJ2-3, the V gene TRBV4-3, with a tentative D call TRBD2 (6 bases). The ends were cut back, 4 bases at V and 4 bases at J, with 24 bases in the middle. This CDR3 spans 18 amino acids. Germline CDR1 is LGHNA and CDR2 is YSLEER. The CDR3 is CASSPNLPRDSYPDTQYF. CDR3 bases: TGCGCCAGCAGCCCGAACTTACCCCGGGACTCATACCCAGATACGCAGTATTTT.

This clone has only a few counts. The CDR3: CASSQDGGVRPQHF. Here the CDR3 DNA reads TGCGCCAGCAGCCAAGATGGCGGGGTCAGGCCCCAGCATTTT. V gene TRBV4-1 combines with J gene TRBJ1-5; D gene unclear. CDR1 and CDR2 from the germline V gene are MGHRA and YSYEKL. The V and J ends lost 0 bases and 9 bases respectively, with 12 bases between them. The CDR3 spans 14 residues.

This clone was recorded only once. The J gene is TRBJ1-2, the V gene TRBV4-3; D is uncertain. Trimming cost V 0 bases and J 4 bases, with 12 bases left between them. CDR3 length equals 15 residues. Germline assignment: CDR1 LGHNA and CDR2 YSLEER. The DNA of the CDR3 is TGCGCCAGCAGCCAAGAGGAAGGCCAGGTCTATGGCTACACCTTC. Its protein product is CASSQEEGQVYGYTF.

This chain joins TRBV6-1 and TRBJ2-7, with TRBD1 matching over 9 bases. V dropped 3 bases and J dropped 4; count of bases not matched to a gene: 16. CDR1 and CDR2 from the germline V gene are MNHNS and SASEGT. CDR3 length equals 18 residues. DNA of the CDR3: TGTGCCAGCAGTGATGAAGGACAGGGGATCGGCTTGCGGTACGAGCAGTACTTC. Protein product: CASSDEGQGIGLRYEQYF.

The chain's CDR3 is CASSFNPGQGAWEQYF. CDR3 sequence (DNA): TGTGCCAGCAGCTTTAACCCGGGACAGGGGGCGTGGGAGCAGTACTTC. The chain is built from TRBV9 and TRBJ2-7; 12 bases are shared with TRBD1. The length of the CDR3 is 16 residues. In germline, CDR1 is SGDLS, CDR2 YYNGEE. V shed 4 bases and J 7 bases; nucleotides not matched to a gene: 12.

J is TRBJ1-2 and V is TRBV4-3; no firm D call. The CDR3 spans 15 residues. Trimming cost V 2 bases and J 1 base, with 11 bases left between them. The germline V gene encodes CDR1 LGHNA and CDR2 YSLEER. The CDR3 region has the DNA TGCGCCAGCAGCCAATCAAGGAGTTATAACTATGGCTACACCTTC. This codes for CASSQSRSYNYGYTF.

V and J are TRBV15 and TRBJ2-7, with D perhaps matching TRBD2 (5 bases). The CDR3 has 16 residues. V was clipped by 0 bases and J by 3 bases, with 15 bases between them. CDR1 and CDR2 from the germline V gene are LNHNV and YYDKDF (reference sequence). The CDR3 bases are TGTGCCACCAGCAGAGATTCTGAGGGATCGGGCTACGAGCAGTACTTC. Its protein is CATSRDSEGSGYEQYF.

The chain carries TRBV10-2 and TRBJ2-1, with a weak D call TRBD2 (5 bases). V gave up 8 bases and J gave up 8 bases, with 28 bases separating them. CDR1 WSHSY and CDR2 SAAADI come from the germline V gene. CDR3 size: 17 residues. The CDR3 DNA is TGCGCCAGCGGCAGCCCACTCGGGGATAGGGCTGAACATGAGCAGTTCTTC. The encoded protein is CASGSPLGDRAEHEQFF.

V and J are TRBV11-2 and TRBJ2-1; maybe TRBD2 (6 bases). Germline CDR1 reads SGHAT; CDR2 reads FQNNGV. The V and J ends lost 5 bases and 0 bases respectively, with 17 bases between them. CDR3 length: 17 residues. CDR3 DNA sequence: TGTGCCAGCAGCAGTACGGGGGTGAGGGGCTCCTACAATGAGCAGTTCTTC. Its protein product is CASSSTGVRGSYNEQFF.

The gene calls are TRBV19 and TRBJ2-2; possibly TRBD2 for D (5 bases). V lost 6 bases, J lost 1 base, and 12 bases lay in between. Germline CDR1 reads LNHDA; CDR2 reads SQIVND (reference sequence). CDR3 length: 15 amino acids. The CDR3 DNA sequence: TGTGCCAGTAGGAGCCGGGAAAGGAACACCGGGGAGCTGTTTTTT. Protein: CASRSRERNTGELFF.

This clone has a single count. The CDR3 protein is CASSWGTGPYEQYF. The CDR3 region has the DNA TGTGCCAGCAGCTGGGGGACAGGCCCCTACGAGCAGTACTTC. This rearrangement joins TRBV5-6 to TRBJ2-7; 8 nucleotides agree with TRBD1. Germline V gives CDR1 SGHDT, CDR2 YYEEEE. The CDR3 contains 14 residues. Trimming cost V 3 bases and J 2 bases; bases outside gene matches: 4.

This clone appeared a single time. The V and J genes are TRBV4-3 and TRBJ2-7, with 9 bases identical to TRBD2. CDR1 is LGHNA, CDR2 YSLEER, per germline. With 2 bases clipped from V and 3 bases from J, the junction kept 14 bases outside the gene matches. The CDR3 length is 18 residues. CDR3 sequence (DNA): TGCGCCAGCAGCCAAAGCCCAGGGACTTCTAGCGGGGTCTACGAGCAGTACTTC. It specifies CASSQSPGTSSGVYEQYF.

The chain uses TRBV27 and TRBJ2-1; the D gene is possibly TRBD2 (6 bases). V dropped 3 bases and J dropped 0 bases, with 9 bases sitting between them. This CDR3 has 15 amino acids. Germline V gene lookup returns CDR1 MNHEY and CDR2 SMNVEV (reference sequence). DNA of the CDR3: TGTGCCAGCAGTTTGACTAGAAGCTCCTACAATGAGCAGTTCTTC. It is translated as CASSLTRSSYNEQFF.

This rearrangement joins TRBV7-9 to TRBJ2-1; 8 bases are a match to TRBD2. The CDR3 is made up of 16 amino acids. Germline CDR1 SEHNR, CDR2 FQNEAQ (reference sequence). Germline trimming cut 3 bases from V and 0 bases from J; bases unmatched to any gene: 4. CDR3 DNA sequence: TGTGCCAGCAGCTTCGGGGGGGGGCCCTCCTACAATGAGCAGTTCTTC. This translates into CASSFGGGPSYNEQFF.

The chain couples TRBV29-1 to TRBJ2-1; no firm D call. Trimming cost V 7 bases and J 6 bases, with 7 bases left between them. Germline V CDR1 and CDR2: SQVTM, ANQGSEA. The CDR3 contains 10 residues. The CDR3 nucleotides are TGCAGCGCGACGGGCAATGAGCAGTTCTTC. It translates to CSATGNEQFF.

The chain is built from TRBV2 and TRBJ2-7; 7 nucleotides agree with TRBD1. The CDR3 is 15 amino acids. Germline values: CDR1 SNHLY, CDR2 FYNNEI. V gave up 3 bases and J gave up 4 bases; unmatched junction bases: 9. The CDR3 sequence: CASSDIQGSRYEQYF. CDR3 coding DNA: TGTGCCAGCAGTGATATACAGGGGAGCCGATACGAGCAGTACTTC.

The V call is TRBV29-1, the J call TRBJ1-2, with 7 bases lining up with TRBD1. The CDR3 spans 12 residues. With 3 bases clipped from V and 6 bases from J, the junction kept 4 bases outside the gene matches. CDR1 is SQVTM, CDR2 ANQGSEA, per germline. CDR3 coding DNA: TGCAGCGTTGAGTCGGGACAGAATGGCTACACCTTC. Its translation is CSVESGQNGYTF.

V gene TRBV4-3 combines with J gene TRBJ2-2; 8 bases agree with TRBD1. This CDR3 is 16 amino acids long. Germline CDR1 reads LGHNA; CDR2 reads YSLEER. Trimming removed 0 bases from V and 1 base from J; junction bases left unmatched: 1. The CDR3 DNA reads as TGCGCCAGCAGCCAAGATGGGACAGGGAACACCGGGGAGCTGTTTTTT. Protein product: CASSQDGTGNTGELFF.

The rearrangement uses TRBV29-1 and TRBJ1-1, with D unresolved. V was pared by 0 bases and J by 1 base, with 6 bases between. The length of the CDR3 is 13 residues. Germline values: CDR1 SQVTM, CDR2 ANQGSEA. In nucleotides, the CDR3 is TGCAGCGTTGAAGATTTACAGAACACTGAAGCTTTCTTT. Protein product: CSVEDLQNTEAFF.

The gene calls are TRBV30 and TRBJ2-7; 7 nucleotides agree with TRBD2. Germline values: CDR1 GTSNPN, CDR2 SVGIG (reference sequence). V lost 0 bases and J lost 3; bases outside the gene matches: 2. The CDR3 contains 13 residues. CDR3 residues: CAWSVRDYYEQYF. CDR3 nucleotide sequence: TGTGCCTGGAGTGTCCGGGACTACTACGAGCAGTACTTC.

The chain links TRBV5-4 to TRBJ2-7; TRBD2 is a possible D gene (5 bases). Looked up from germline, CDR1 is SGHNT and CDR2 is YYREEE (reference sequence). The CDR3 sequence is 13 residues long. Trimming cost V 3 bases and J 7 bases, with 14 bases left between them. DNA for the CDR3: TGTGCCAGCAGCTCATCCAACCGGGGAGAGCAGTACTTC. Translated, it gives CASSSSNRGEQYF.

The sample holds one count of this clone. This chain joins TRBV15 and TRBJ2-5; 11 nucleotides line up with TRBD2. The CDR3 totals 15 residues. V dropped 9 bases and J dropped 1; count of bases not matched to a gene: 7. Germline lookup yields CDR1 LNHNV and CDR2 YYDKDF (reference sequence). CDR3 nucleotide sequence: TGTGCCACAAGTAGCGGGGGGGCGCCCCAAGAGACCCAGTACTTC. It is translated as CATSSGGAPQETQYF.

The chain has TRBV4-3 and TRBJ1-5; D call uncertain. This CDR3 comprises 13 residues. Trimming left V 0 bases short and J 5 bases short, with 5 bases between. Germline-derived CDR1 and CDR2 are LGHNA and YSLEER. The CDR3 is CASSQDGYQPQHF. The DNA of the CDR3 is TGCGCCAGCAGCCAAGATGGCTATCAGCCCCAGCATTTT.

This clone was seen a single time. V is TRBV27 and J is TRBJ1-1; TRBD1 is a possible D gene (6 bases). V lost 5 bases and J lost 0, with 19 bases in between. CDR3 length: 17 residues. Germline V lookup: CDR1 MNHEY, CDR2 SMNVEV (reference sequence). Written as DNA, the CDR3 is TGTGCCAGCAGTCCCGCGGGGGGGCGCGGGGTGAACACTGAAGCTTTCTTT. Protein product: CASSPAGGRGVNTEAFF.

The rearrangement links TRBV6-5 to TRBJ1-2, with 8 bases aligning to TRBD1. Germline-derived CDR1 and CDR2 are MNHEY and SVGAGI. Germline trimming cut 2 bases from V and 5 bases from J; bases unmatched to any gene: 7. The CDR3 spans 15 residues. DNA of the CDR3: TGTGCCAGCAGTTACGGGACAGGCCTTGGATATGGCTACACCTTC. Residues: CASSYGTGLGYGYTF.

The rearrangement links TRBV27 to TRBJ1-5; 8 bases are shared with TRBD1. In germline, CDR1 is MNHEY, CDR2 SMNVEV (reference sequence). With V trimmed by 4 bases and J by 3 bases, 5 bases remained unmatched. The CDR3 sequence is 15 residues long. Here the CDR3 reads CASSSGQGFNQPQHF. Written as DNA, the CDR3 is TGTGCCAGCAGTTCTGGACAGGGTTTCAATCAGCCCCAGCATTTT.

This clone was counted a few times. J is TRBJ2-7 and V is TRBV10-3, with 8 bases that match TRBD2. Germline CDR1 ENHRY, CDR2 SYGVKD. The CDR3 spans 11 residues. V gave up 10 bases and J gave up 1 base; unmatched junction bases: 0. CDR3 sequence: CATGGSYEQYF. CDR3 coding DNA: TGTGCCACGGGGGGGTCCTACGAGCAGTACTTC.

V and J are TRBV4-3 and TRBJ2-3, with 10 bases identical to TRBD2. The CDR3 extends over 15 amino acids. The V and J ends lost 3 bases and 1 base, in that order; junction bases with no gene match: 1. CDR1 is LGHNA, CDR2 YSLEER, per germline. CDR3 loop: CASSQLAGGTDTQYF. The CDR3 DNA is TGCGCCAGCAGCCAGCTAGCGGGGGGCACAGATACGCAGTATTTT.

The rearrangement joins TRBV7-9 to TRBJ2-7, with 8 bases aligning to TRBD1. V was pared by 5 bases and J by 3 bases, with 6 bases of the junction left unmatched. Germline V gene lookup returns CDR1 SEHNR and CDR2 FQNEAQ (reference sequence). This CDR3 has 14 residues. In DNA, the CDR3 is TGTGCCAGCAGCCGCCGGGACAGGATCTACGAGCAGTACTTC. This translates into CASSRRDRIYEQYF.